Each of the 3 T cell receptor beta chains below was sequenced from the same sample in a study of cytomegalovirus exposure and HLA in healthy donors. Produced via immunoSEQ multiplex PCR; TCRdb's table is partial and in-frame only. The data contain around 200,000 clones, 85% to 90% of them singletons. The sample comprised PBMCs. All receptors come from a woman aged 18-30 years in good health and CMV-seronegative.

CDR3 loop: CASSHAGQGMVGYTF. The CDR3 DNA reads TGCGCCAGCAGCCATGCGGGACAGGGAATGGTCGGCTACACCTTC. The chain is built from TRBV4-1 and TRBJ1-2; 9 nucleotides align to TRBD1. J was trimmed by 8 bases and V by 3 bases; bases with no gene match: 10. Germline V gene sequence: CDR1 MGHRA, CDR2 YSYEKL. This CDR3 region has 15 residues.

The sample holds one count of this clone. The chain links TRBV15 to TRBJ1-1, with D possibly matching TRBD1 (5 bases). The CDR3 loop spans 13 amino acids. The V and J ends lost 3 bases and 3 bases respectively, with 8 bases between them. The V gene's germline CDR1 is LNHNV and CDR2 YYDKDF (reference sequence). CDR3 in DNA: TGTGCCACCAGCAGCAGGGATCACACTGAAGCTTTCTTT. Translated, it gives CATSSRDHTEAFF.

The chain recombines TRBV27 with TRBJ2-7, with D maybe TRBD1 (6 bases). V was pared by 5 bases and J by 0 bases, with 20 bases between. CDR1 MNHEY and CDR2 SMNVEV come from the germline V gene (reference sequence). The CDR3 has 17 amino acids. The CDR3 coding sequence is TGTGCCAGCAGTCCCCCTTTTGGGCAGGGGAGCTCCTACGAGCAGTACTTC. Its protein is CASSPPFGQGSSYEQYF.